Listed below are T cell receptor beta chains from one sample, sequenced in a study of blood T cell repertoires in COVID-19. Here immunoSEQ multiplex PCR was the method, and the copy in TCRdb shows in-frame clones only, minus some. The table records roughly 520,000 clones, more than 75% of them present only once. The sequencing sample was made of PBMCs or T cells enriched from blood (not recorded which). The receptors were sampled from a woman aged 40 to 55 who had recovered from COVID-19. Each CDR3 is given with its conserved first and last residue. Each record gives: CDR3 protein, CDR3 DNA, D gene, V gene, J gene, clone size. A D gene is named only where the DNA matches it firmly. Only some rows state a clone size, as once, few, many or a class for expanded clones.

CASSQGTRGRAGANVLTF	TGTGCCAGCAGCCAAGGAACCAGGGGGCGCGCTGGGGCCAACGTCCTGACTTTC	TRBD1	TRBV3-1/TRBV3-2	TRBJ2-6	-
CASSFTSGSSRGTDTQYF	TGTGCCAGCAGCTTCACTAGCGGGTCCTCTCGGGGCACAGATACGCAGTATTTT	TRBD2	TRBV7-9	TRBJ2-3	-
CASREGYGYTF	TGTGCCAGTAGGGAGGGGTACGGCTACACCTTC	-	TRBV19	TRBJ1-2	-
CATSDRSTYEQYF	TGTGCCACCAGTGATCGGAGTACCTACGAGCAGTACTTC	-	TRBV24-1	TRBJ2-7	-
CASSPRWRQGGTSGSSTDTQYF	TGTGCCAGCTCACCACGGTGGAGACAGGGGGGGACTAGCGGGAGTTCTACAGATACGCAGTATTTT	TRBD2	TRBV18	TRBJ2-3	-
CASSLQYSRLSGNTIYF	TGTGCCAGCAGTTTACAGTACAGCCGCCTCTCTGGAAACACCATATATTTT	-	TRBV27	TRBJ1-3	few
CASSPTPGTSGSREQYF	TGCGCCAGCAGCCCGACCCCCGGGACTAGCGGGAGTCGCGAGCAGTACTTC	TRBD2	TRBV5-1	TRBJ2-7	-
CASSLGRGQFYTEAFF	TGTGCCAGCAGCTTAGGCAGGGGGCAATTCTACACTGAAGCTTTCTTT	TRBD1	TRBV11-2	TRBJ1-1	-
CSVGTGMGYTF	TGCAGCGTTGGGACAGGGATGGGCTACACCTTC	TRBD1	TRBV29-1	TRBJ1-2	once
CSANDAGIAAGYTF	TGCAGTGCTAATGATGCGGGGATTGCCGCTGGCTACACCTTC	-	TRBV20-1	TRBJ1-2	-
CASSAGTTFYEQYF	TGTGCCAGCAGCGCCGGGACAACCTTTTACGAGCAGTACTTC	-	TRBV13	TRBJ2-7	-
CASSQVYRDVEQYF	TGTGCCAGCAGCCAAGTGTACAGGGACGTCGAGCAGTACTTC	-	TRBV3-1/TRBV3-2	TRBJ2-7	few
CASSRLLAGRPGVYNEQFF	TGCGCCAGCAGCCGATTACTAGCGGGACGCCCTGGGGTTTACAATGAGCAGTTCTTC	TRBD2	TRBV4-3	TRBJ2-1	-
CASSLTPVNTGELFF	TGTGCCAGCAGCCTTACGCCAGTGAACACCGGGGAGCTGTTTTTT	-	TRBV7-9	TRBJ2-2	-
CASSVSGLSGNTIYF	TGTGCCAGCAGCGTATCGGGTCTCTCTGGAAACACCATATATTTT	-	TRBV9	TRBJ1-3	-
CASRYRENTGELFF	TGTGCCAGCAGATACCGGGAGAACACCGGGGAGCTGTTTTTT	-	TRBV3-1/TRBV3-2	TRBJ2-2	-
CAWSTGTTNEKLFF	TGTGCCTGGAGTACAGGGACAACTAATGAAAAACTGTTTTTT	-	TRBV30	TRBJ1-4	-